This TCR beta chain is from a study of post-analysis software for immune sequencing data (dated by TCRdb to between 2015 and 2017). Concerning the study at large: Recorded disease courses included relapsing-remitting, secondary progressive and progressive-relapsing multiple sclerosis, with some patients lacking subtype annotation. The patient repertoires were compared against around eleven previously published healthy control repertoires obtained from donors aged about 6 to 27 years. A subset of samples was prepared in parallel using single-end sample barcoding, then pooled and co-amplified after Illumina adapter ligation.

A distance of 15 bases separates the germline ends of V and J, which lose 3 bases and 6 bases respectively. CDR1 and CDR2 were assigned from the germline V gene (reference sequence) as SGHKS and YYEKEE. From the cysteine up to the phenylalanine, the CDR3 has a length of 15 residues. The kept DNA is CDR3 alone, 45 bases in frame from the first base. The library was built by means of PCR. Data came from an Illumina HiSeq 2500. To reduce PCR and sequencing biases, unique molecular identifiers were incorporated into the TCR beta cDNA libraries. Some 500,000 cDNA molecules were obtained for every 1 to 10 million input T cells, so each molecule roughly corresponded to one T cell. The same protocol used for the earlier healthy control dataset was applied to prepare and sequence the patient libraries. Within a given batch, samples were prepared together, multiplexed and sequenced on the same HiSeq lane. From the authors' description of their analysis: MIGEC was used to process the raw barcoded reads, and molecular identifier groups with only a single read were discarded before consensus assembly and CDR3 extraction. VDJtools was used for post-analysis of the clonotype tables, and diversity was normalized by down-sampling every dataset to the size of the smallest sample. In repertoire overlap clustering, CDR3 amino acid sequences, but not nucleotide sequences, were matched to correct batch-related cross-sample contamination. Through fastp at Q25 and MiXCR, TCRdb rebuilt clones from the public reads, retaining in-frame beta chains. Each CDR3 protein appears once, grouped with its most common genes and DNA. The V and J calls shown here were made by TCRdb, not taken from the authors' results. Present in this sample are more than 450,000 distinct CDR3 sequences, 34% of which were seen just once. Under 7% of the sample is held by the ten biggest clonotypes.

To demonstrate the VDJtools post-analysis software, the study profiled TCR beta repertoires from the peripheral blood of about 13 young patients with multiple sclerosis. Multiple sclerosis patients were children and adolescents aged 6 to 15 years. Findings and caveats that apply to the study as a whole: The multiple sclerosis patient group was slightly younger than the control group. Significantly lower normalized Chao1 diversity was found in multiple sclerosis patients than in controls, suggesting substantial peripheral T-cell clonal expansion. Patients showed significantly higher frequencies than controls for about 5 TRBV segments, among them TRBV5-6, TRBV5-1 and TRBV20-1. When samples were clustered directly using the F measure, samples prepared in the same batch co-clustered strongly, which prompted a batch-effect correction.

As concerns this clonotype: Its cognate antigen has yet to be identified. Nothing much larger sits one base from this clone, and base qualities are not available.

The source is a girl between 2 and 17 years old with multiple sclerosis. The chain couples TRBV5-5 to TRBJ1-4, with the D gene not clear enough to name. Sequenced: blood. The nucleotides read TGTGCCAGCAGCTCACGACCTTCTTCGGATGAAAAACTGTTTTTT. This encodes CASSSRPSSDEKLFF.